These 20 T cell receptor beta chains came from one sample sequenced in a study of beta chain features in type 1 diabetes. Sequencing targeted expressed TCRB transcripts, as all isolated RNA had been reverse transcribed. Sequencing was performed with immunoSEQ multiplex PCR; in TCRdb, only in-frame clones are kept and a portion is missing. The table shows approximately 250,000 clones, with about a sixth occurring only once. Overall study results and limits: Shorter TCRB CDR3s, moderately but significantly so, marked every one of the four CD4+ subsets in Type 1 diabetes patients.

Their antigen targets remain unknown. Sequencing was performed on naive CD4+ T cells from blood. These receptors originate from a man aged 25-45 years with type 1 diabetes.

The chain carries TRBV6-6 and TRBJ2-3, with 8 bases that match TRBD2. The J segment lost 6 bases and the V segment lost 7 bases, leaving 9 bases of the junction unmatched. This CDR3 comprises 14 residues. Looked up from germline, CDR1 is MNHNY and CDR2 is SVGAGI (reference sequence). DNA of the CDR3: TGTGCCAGCAATCTTAGCGGGAAAGGCGATACGCAGTATTTT. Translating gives CASNLSGKGDTQYF.

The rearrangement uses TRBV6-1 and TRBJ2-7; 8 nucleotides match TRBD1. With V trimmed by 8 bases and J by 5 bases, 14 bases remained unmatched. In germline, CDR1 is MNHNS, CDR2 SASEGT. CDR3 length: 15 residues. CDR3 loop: CASSLRQGIYDEQYF. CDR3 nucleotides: TGTGCCAGCTCCCTTAGACAGGGGATTTACGACGAGCAGTACTTC.

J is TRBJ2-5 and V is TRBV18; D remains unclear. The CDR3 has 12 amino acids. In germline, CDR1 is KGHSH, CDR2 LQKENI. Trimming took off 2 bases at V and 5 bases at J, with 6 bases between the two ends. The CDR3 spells CASSPSLETQYF. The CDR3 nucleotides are TGTGCCAGCTCACCATCATTGGAGACCCAGTACTTC.

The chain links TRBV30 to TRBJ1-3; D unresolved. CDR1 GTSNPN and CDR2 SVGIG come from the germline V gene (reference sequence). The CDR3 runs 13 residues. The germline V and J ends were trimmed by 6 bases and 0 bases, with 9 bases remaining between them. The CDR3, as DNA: TGTGCCTGTTTCCTGAGCTCTGGAAACACCATATATTTT. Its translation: CACFLSSGNTIYF. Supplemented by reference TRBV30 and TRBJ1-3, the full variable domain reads SQTIHQWPATLVQPVGSPLSLECTVEGTSNPNLYWYRQAAGRGLQLLFYSVGIGQISSEVPQNLSASRPQDRQFILSSKKLLLSDSGFYLCACFLSSGNTIYFGEGSWLTVV.

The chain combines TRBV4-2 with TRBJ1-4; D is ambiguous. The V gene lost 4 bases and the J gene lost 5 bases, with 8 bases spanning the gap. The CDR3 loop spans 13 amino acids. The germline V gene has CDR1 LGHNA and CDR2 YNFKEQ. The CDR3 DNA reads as TGTGCCAGCAGCCGAGAACAGAATGAAAAACTGTTTTTT. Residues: CASSREQNEKLFF.

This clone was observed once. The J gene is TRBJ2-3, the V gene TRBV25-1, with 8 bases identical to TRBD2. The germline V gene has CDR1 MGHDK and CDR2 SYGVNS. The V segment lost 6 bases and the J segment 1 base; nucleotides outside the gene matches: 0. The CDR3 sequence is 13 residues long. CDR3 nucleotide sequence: TGTGCCAGCAGAGCGGGAGGCACAGATACGCAGTATTTT. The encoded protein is CASRAGGTDTQYF.

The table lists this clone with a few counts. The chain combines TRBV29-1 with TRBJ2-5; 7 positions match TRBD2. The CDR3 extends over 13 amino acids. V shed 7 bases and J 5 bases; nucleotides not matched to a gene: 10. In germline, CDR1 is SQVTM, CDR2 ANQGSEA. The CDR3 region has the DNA TGCAGCGCTAGCGGAACTAAAGGGGAGACCCAGTACTTC. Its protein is CSASGTKGETQYF.

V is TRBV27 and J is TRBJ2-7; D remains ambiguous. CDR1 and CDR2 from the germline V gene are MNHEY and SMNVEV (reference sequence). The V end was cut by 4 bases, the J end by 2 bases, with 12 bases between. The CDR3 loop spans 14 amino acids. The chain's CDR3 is CASSYWASPYEQYF. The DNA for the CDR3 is TGTGCCAGCAGTTACTGGGCTTCCCCCTACGAGCAGTACTTC.

CDR3 sequence: CASSPRLAGDEQFF. As DNA, the CDR3 is TGTGCCAGCTCACCAAGACTAGCGGGAGATGAGCAGTTCTTC. The chain uses TRBV18 and TRBJ2-1, with 12 bases that match TRBD2. V shed 2 bases and J 8 bases; nucleotides not matched to a gene: 1. The length of the CDR3 is 14 residues. Per the germline V gene, CDR1 is KGHSH and CDR2 is LQKENI.

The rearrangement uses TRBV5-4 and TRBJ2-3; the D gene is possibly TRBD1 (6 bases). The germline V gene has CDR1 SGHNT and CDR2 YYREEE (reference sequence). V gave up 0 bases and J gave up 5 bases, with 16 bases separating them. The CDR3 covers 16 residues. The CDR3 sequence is CASSLGPGRQVDTQYF. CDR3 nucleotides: TGTGCCAGCAGCTTGGGTCCCGGACGACAGGTAGATACGCAGTATTTT.

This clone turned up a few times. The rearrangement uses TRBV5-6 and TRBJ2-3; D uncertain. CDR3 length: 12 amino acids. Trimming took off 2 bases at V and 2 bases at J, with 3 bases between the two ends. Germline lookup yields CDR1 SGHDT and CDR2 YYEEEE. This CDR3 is CASSFNTDTQYF. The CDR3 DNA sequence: TGTGCCAGCAGCTTTAACACAGATACGCAGTATTTT.

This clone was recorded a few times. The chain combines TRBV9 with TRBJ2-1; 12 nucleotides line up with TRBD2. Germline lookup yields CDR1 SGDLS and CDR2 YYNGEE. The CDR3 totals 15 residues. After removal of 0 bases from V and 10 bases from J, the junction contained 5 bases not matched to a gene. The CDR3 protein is CASSVALAGGSEQFF. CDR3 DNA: TGTGCCAGCAGCGTAGCACTAGCGGGAGGCTCCGAGCAGTTCTTC.

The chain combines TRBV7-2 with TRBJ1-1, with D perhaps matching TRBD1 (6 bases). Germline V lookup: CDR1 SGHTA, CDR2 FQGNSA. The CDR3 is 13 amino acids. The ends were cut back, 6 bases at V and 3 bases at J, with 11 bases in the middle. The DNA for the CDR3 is TGTGCCAGCAGTCCGAGGGGGGACACTGAAGCTTTCTTT. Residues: CASSPRGDTEAFF.

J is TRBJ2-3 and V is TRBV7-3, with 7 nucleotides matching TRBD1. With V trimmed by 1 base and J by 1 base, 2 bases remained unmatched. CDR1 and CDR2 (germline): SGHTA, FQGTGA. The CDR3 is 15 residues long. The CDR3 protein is CASSLKTGGTDTQYF. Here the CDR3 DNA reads TGTGCCAGCAGCTTAAAAACAGGGGGCACAGATACGCAGTATTTT.

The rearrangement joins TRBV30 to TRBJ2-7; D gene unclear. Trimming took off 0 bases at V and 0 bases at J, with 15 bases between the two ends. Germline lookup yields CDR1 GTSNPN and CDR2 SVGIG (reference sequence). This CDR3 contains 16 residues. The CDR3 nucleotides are TGTGCCTGGAGTGTAATGAGGCTAAGTAGCTCCTACGAGCAGTACTTC. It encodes CAWSVMRLSSSYEQYF.

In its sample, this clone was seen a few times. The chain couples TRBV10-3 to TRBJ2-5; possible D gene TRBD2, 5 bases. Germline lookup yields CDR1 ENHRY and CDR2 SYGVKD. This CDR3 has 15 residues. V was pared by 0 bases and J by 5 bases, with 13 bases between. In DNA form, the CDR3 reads TGTGCCATCAGTGAGTCGAGGCAGTCGGGGGAGACCCAGTACTTC. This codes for CAISESRQSGETQYF.

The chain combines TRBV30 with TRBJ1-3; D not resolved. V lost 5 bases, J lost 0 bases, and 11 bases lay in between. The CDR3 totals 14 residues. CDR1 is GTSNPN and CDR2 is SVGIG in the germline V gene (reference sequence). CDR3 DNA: TGTGCCTGGGGACGGTCAACCTCTGGAAACACCATATATTTT. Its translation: CAWGRSTSGNTIYF.

The CDR3 coding sequence is TGCGCCAGCAGCTCGGCAGGCGGTTCGAGCTCCTACAATGAGCAGTTCTTC. Translation gives CASSSAGGSSSYNEQFF. The rearrangement uses TRBV5-1 and TRBJ2-1, with D hard to call. Trimming took off 3 bases at V and 0 bases at J, with 16 bases between the two ends. Germline values: CDR1 SGHRS, CDR2 YFSETQ. The CDR3 totals 17 residues.

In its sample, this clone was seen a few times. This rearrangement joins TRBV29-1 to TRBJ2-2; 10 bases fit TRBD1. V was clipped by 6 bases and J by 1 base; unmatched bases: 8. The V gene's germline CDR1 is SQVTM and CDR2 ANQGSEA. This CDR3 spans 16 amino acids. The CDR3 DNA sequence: TGCAGCGTCTCAGGGACAGGGGCCGTGAACACCGGGGAGCTGTTTTTT. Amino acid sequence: CSVSGTGAVNTGELFF.

The CDR3 nucleotides are TGTGCCAGCGGAGTTCAGGGGAGGGACATTCAGTACTTC. Protein sequence: CASGVQGRDIQYF. This chain uses TRBV25-1 with TRBJ2-4; tentatively, D is TRBD2 (7 bases). CDR3 length: 13 amino acids. Trimming shortened V by 8 bases and J by 8 bases, and 16 bases separated the two germline ends. CDR1 and CDR2 from the germline V gene are MGHDK and SYGVNS.